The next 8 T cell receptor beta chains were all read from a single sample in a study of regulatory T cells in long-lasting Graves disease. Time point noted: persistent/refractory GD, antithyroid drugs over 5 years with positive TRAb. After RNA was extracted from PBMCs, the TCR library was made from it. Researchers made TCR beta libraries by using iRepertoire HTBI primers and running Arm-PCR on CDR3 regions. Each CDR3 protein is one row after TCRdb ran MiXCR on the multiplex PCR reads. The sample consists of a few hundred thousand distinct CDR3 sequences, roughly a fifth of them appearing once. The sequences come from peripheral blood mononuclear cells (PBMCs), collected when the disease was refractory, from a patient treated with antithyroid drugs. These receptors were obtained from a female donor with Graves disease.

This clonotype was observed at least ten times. The CDR3 DNA is TGTGCCAGCAGCGAGCGGGAGGTTCAAGCTAACTATGGCTACACCTTC. Translating gives CASSEREVQANYGYTF. The chain is built from TRBV3-1 and TRBJ1-2, with no clear D. V was clipped by 5 bases and J by 0 bases, with 16 bases between them. From germline, CDR1 is LGHDT and CDR2 YNNKEL (reference sequence). The CDR3 length is 16 residues.

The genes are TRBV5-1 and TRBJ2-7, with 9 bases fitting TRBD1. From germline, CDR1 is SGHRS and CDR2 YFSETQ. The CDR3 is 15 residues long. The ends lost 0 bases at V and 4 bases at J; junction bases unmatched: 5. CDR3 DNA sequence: TGCGCCAGCAGCTTGGAAATGGGACAGGGTTACGAGCAGTACTTC. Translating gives CASSLEMGQGYEQYF.

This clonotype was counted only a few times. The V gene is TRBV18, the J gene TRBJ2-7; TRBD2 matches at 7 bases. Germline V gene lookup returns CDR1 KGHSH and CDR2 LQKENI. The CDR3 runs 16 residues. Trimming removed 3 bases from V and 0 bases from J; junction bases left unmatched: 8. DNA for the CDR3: TGTGCCAGCTCACCCATCACTAGCGCGAGCTCCTACGAGCAGTACTTC. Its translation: CASSPITSASSYEQYF.

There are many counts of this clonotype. In nucleotides, the CDR3 is TGTGCCTGGGGGGGTAGCTATGGCTACACCTTC. This codes for CAWGGSYGYTF. V and J are TRBV30 and TRBJ1-2; possible D gene TRBD1, 5 bases. CDR3 length equals 11 residues. Trimming took off 5 bases at V and 4 bases at J, with 8 bases between the two ends. The germline gives CDR1 GTSNPN, CDR2 SVGIG (reference sequence).

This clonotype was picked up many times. CDR3 in DNA: TGTGCCAGCAGGGCCGGGACTAGCGCTCTCTTCGAGCAGTACTTC. This codes for CASRAGTSALFEQYF. The genes are TRBV2 and TRBJ2-7, with 10 positions matching TRBD2. The trim removed 6 bases at V and 6 bases at J, leaving 11 bases unmatched. This CDR3 region has 15 residues. Looked up from germline, CDR1 is SNHLY and CDR2 is FYNNEI.

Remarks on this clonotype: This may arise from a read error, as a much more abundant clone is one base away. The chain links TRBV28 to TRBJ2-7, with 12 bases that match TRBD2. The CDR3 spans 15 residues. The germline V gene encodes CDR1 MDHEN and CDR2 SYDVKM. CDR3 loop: CASRWTSGETYGQYF. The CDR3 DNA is TGTGCCAGCAGGTGGACTAGCGGGGAAACCTACGGGCAGTACTTC.

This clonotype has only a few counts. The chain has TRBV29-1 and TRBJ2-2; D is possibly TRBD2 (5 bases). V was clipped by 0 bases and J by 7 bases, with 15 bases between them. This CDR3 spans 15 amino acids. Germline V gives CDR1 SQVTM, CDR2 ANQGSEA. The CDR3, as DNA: TGCAGCGTTGAAGATCTGGGGAAACGGGACGGGGAGCTGTTTTTT. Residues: CSVEDLGKRDGELFF.

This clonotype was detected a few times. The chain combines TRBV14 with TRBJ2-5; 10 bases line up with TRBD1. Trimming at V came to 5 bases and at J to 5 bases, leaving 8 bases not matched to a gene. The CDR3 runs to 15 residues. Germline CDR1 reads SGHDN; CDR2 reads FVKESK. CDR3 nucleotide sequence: TGTGCCAGCAGCGTTCAGACAGGGGGCAGGGAGACCCAGTACTTC. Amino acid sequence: CASSVQTGGRETQYF.